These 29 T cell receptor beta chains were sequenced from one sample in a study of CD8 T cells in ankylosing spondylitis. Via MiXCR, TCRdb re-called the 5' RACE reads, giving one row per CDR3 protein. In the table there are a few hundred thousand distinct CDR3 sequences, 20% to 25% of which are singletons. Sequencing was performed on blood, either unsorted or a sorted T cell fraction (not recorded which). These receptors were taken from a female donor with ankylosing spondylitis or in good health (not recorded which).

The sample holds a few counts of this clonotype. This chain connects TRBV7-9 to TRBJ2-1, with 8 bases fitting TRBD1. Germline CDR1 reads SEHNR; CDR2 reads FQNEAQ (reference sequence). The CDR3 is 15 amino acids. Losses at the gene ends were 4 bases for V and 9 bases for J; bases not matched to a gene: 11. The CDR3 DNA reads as TGTGCCAGCAGCTCAACCGGGACAGGTTTTCTTGAGCAGTTCTTC. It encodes CASSSTGTGFLEQFF.

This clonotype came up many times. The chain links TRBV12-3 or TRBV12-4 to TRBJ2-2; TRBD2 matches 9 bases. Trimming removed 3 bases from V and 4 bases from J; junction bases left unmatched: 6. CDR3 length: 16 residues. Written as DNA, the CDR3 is TGTGCCAGCAGTTTTGTAGCGGGAGCGGGCACCGGGGAGCTGTTTTTT. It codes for CASSFVAGAGTGELFF.

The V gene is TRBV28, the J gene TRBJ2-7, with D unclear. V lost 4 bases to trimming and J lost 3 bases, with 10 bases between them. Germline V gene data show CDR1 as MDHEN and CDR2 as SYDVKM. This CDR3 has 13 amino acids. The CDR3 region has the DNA TGTGCCAGCAGTTCGCCGGGCCTCTACGAGCAGTACTTC. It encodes CASSSPGLYEQYF.

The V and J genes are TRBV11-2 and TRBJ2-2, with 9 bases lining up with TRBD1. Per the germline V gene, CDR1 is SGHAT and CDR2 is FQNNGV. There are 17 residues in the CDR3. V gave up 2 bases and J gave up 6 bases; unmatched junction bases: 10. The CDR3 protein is CASSLTGGIGSAGELFF. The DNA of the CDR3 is TGTGCCAGCAGCTTAACAGGGGGCATAGGATCGGCCGGGGAGCTGTTTTTT.

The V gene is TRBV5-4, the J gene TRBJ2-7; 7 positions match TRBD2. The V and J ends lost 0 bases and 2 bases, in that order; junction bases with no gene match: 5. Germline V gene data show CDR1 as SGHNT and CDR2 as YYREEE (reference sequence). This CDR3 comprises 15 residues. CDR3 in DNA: TGTGCCAGCAGCTTGGGCTTGCGGGAGACCTACGAGCAGTACTTC. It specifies CASSLGLRETYEQYF.

This CDR3 is CASSQGFRPYQETQYF. The CDR3 region has the DNA TGCGCCAGCAGCCAAGGTTTTAGGCCGTACCAAGAGACCCAGTACTTC. This chain connects TRBV4-1 to TRBJ2-5; D is undetermined. The CDR3 totals 16 residues. Germline V gene sequence: CDR1 MGHRA, CDR2 YSYEKL. Trimming removed 1 base from V and 0 bases from J, with 12 bases in between.

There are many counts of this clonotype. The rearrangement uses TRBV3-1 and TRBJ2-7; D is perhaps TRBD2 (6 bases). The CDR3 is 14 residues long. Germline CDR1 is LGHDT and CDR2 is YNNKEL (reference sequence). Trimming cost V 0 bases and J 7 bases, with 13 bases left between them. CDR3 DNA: TGTGCCAGCAGCCAAGATTTGGCTGGGAGGGAGCAGTACTTC. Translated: CASSQDLAGREQYF.

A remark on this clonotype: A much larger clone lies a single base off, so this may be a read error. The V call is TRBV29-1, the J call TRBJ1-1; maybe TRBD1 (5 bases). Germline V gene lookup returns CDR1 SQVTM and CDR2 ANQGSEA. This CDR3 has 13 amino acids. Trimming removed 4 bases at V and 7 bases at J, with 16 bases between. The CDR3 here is CSVVLDTMYEAFF. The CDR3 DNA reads TGCAGCGTTGTTCTGGACACAATGTATGAAGCTTTCTTT.

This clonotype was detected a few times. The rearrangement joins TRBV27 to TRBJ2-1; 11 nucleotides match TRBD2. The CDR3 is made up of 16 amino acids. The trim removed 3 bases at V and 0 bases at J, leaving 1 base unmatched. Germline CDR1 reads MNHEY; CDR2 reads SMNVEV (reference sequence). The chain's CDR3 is CASSLLAGGSYNEQFF. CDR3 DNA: TGTGCCAGCAGTTTGCTAGCGGGGGGCTCCTACAATGAGCAGTTCTTC.

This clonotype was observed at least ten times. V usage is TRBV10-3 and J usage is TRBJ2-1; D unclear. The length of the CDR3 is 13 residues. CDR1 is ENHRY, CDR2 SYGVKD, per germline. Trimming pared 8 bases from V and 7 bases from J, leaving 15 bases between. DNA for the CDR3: TGTGCCATCGGGCGGCCCCTAGGAAATGAGCAGTTCTTC. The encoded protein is CAIGRPLGNEQFF.

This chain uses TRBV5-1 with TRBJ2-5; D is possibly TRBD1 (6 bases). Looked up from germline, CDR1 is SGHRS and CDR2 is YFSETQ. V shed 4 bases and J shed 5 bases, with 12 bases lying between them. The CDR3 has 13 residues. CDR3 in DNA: TGCGCCAGCAGCCCAGGGGTGGCGGAGACCCAGTACTTC. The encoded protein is CASSPGVAETQYF.

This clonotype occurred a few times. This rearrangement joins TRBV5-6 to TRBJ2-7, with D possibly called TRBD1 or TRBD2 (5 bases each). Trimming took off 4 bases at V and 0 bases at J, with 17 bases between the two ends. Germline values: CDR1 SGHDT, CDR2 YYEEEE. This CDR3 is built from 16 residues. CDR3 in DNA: TGTGCCAGCAGCCCACCTGTGTGGGGGTCCTCCTACGAGCAGTACTTC. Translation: CASSPPVWGSSYEQYF. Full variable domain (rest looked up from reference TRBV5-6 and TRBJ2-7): DAGVTQSPTHLIKTRGQQVTLRCSPKSGHDTVSWYQQALGQGPQFIFQYYEEEERQRGNFPDRFSGHQFPNYSSELNVNALLLGDSALYLCASSPPVWGSSYEQYFGPGTRLTVT.

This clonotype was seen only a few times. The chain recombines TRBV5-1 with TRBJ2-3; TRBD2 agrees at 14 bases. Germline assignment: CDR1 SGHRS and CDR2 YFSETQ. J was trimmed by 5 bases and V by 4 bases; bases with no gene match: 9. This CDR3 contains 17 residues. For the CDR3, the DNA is TGCGCCAGCAGCAGGGAGGGGACTAGCGGGAGTGGAGATACGCAGTATTTT. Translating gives CASSREGTSGSGDTQYF.

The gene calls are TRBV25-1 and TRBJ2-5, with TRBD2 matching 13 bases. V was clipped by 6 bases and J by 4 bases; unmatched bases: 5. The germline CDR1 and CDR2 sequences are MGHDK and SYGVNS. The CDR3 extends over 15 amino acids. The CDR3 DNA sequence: TGTGCCAGCAGCGGACTAGCGGGAGAGGTAGAGACCCAGTACTTC. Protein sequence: CASSGLAGEVETQYF.

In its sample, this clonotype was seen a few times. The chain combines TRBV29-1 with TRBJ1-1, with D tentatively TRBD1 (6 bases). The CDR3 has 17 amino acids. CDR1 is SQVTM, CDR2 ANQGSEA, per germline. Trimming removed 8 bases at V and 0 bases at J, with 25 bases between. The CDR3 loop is CSSGGGAAGEMNTEAFF. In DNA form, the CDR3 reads TGCAGCTCCGGTGGAGGGGCCGCAGGGGAGATGAACACTGAAGCTTTCTTT.

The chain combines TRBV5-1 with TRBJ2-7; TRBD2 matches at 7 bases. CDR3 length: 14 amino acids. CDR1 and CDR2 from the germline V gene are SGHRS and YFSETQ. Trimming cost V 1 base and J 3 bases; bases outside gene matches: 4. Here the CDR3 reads CASSLSAGDYEQYF. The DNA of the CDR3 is TGCGCCAGCAGCTTGTCTGCGGGAGACTACGAGCAGTACTTC. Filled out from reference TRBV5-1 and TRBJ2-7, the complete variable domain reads KAGVTQTPRYLIKTRGQQVTLSCSPISGHRSVSWYQQTPGQGLQFLFEYFSETQRNKGNFPGRFSGRQFSNSRSEMNVSTLELGDSALYLCASSLSAGDYEQYFGPGTRLTVT.

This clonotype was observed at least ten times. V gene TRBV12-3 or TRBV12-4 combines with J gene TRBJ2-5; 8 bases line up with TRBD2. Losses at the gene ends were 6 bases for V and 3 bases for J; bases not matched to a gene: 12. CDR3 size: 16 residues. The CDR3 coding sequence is TGTGCCAGCAGCCCTATAGGACTAGCCCTAAAAGAGACCCAGTACTTC. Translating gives CASSPIGLALKETQYF.

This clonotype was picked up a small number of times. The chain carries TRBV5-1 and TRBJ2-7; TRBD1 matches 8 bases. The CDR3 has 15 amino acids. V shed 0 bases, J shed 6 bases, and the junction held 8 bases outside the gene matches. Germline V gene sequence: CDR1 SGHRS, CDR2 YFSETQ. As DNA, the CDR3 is TGCGCCAGCAGCTTGGAGGGCCAGGGGGCTGGCGAGCAGTACTTC. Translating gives CASSLEGQGAGEQYF.

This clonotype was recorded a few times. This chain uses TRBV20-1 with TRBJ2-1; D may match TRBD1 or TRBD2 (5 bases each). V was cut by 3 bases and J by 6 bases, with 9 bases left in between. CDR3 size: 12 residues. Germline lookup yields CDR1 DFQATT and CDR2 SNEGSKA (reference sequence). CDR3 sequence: CSASRDGNEQFF. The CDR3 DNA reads TGCAGTGCTAGCCGGGACGGCAATGAGCAGTTCTTC.

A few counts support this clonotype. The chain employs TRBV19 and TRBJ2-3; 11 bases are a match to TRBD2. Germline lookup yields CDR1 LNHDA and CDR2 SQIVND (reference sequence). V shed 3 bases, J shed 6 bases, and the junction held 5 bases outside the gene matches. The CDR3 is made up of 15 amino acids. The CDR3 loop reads CASSMELAGVDTQYF. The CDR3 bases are TGTGCCAGTAGTATGGAACTAGCGGGAGTTGATACGCAGTATTTT. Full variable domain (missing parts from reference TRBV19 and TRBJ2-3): DGGITQSPKYLFRKEGQNVTLSCEQNLNHDAMYWYRQDPGQGLRLIYYSQIVNDFQKGDIAEGYSVSREKKESFPLTVTSAQKNPTAFYLCASSMELAGVDTQYFGPGTRLTVL.

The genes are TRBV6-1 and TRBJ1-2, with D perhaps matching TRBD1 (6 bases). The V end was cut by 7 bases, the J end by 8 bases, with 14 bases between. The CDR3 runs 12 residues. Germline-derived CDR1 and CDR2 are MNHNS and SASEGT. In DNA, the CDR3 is TGTGCCAGCACCAGCAGGGGTGGGGGCTACACCTTC. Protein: CASTSRGGGYTF.

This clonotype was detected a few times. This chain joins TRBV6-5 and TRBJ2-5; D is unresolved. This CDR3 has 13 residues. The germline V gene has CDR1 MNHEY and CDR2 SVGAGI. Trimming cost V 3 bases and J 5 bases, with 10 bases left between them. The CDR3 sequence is CASSYNIGETQYF. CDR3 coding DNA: TGTGCCAGCAGTTATAATATCGGGGAGACCCAGTACTTC.

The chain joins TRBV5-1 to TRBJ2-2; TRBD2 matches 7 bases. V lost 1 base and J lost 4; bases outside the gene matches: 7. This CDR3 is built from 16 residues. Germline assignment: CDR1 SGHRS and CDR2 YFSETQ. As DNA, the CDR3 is TGCGCCAGCAGCTTGCGGGCGGGAGCGGGCACCGGGGAGCTGTTTTTT. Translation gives CASSLRAGAGTGELFF.

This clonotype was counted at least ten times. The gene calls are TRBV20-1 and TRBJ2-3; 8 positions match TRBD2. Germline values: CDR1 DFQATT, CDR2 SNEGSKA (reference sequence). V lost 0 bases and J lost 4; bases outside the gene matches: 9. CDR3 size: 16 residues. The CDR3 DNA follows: TGCAGTGCTAGAGATCCTCGCCCGCGGGGGGCAGATACGCAGTATTTT. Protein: CSARDPRPRGADTQYF.

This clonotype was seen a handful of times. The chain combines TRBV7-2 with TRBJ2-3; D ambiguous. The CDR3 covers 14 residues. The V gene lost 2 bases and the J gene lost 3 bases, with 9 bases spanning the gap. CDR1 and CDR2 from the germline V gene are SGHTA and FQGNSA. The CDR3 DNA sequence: TGTGCCAGCAGCTTAAGGGCCAATACAGATACGCAGTATTTT. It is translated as CASSLRANTDTQYF.

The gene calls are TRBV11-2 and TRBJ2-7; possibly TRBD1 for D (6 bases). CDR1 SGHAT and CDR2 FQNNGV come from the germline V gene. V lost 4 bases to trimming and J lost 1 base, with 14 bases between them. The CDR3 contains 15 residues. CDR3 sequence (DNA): TGTGCCAGCAGCTCGTTGGGACATACTTCCTACGAGCAGTACTTC. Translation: CASSSLGHTSYEQYF. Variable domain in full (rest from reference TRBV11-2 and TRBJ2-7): EAGVAQSPRYKIIEKRQSVAFWCNPISGHATLYWYQQILGQGPKLLIQFQNNGVVDDSQLPKDRFSAERLKGVDSTLKIQPAKLEDSAVYLCASSSLGHTSYEQYFGPGTRLTVT.

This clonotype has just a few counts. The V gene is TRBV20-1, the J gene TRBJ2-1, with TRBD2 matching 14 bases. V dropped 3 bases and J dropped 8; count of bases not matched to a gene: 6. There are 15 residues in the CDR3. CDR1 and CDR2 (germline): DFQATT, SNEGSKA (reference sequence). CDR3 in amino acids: CSARHGLAGGYEQFF. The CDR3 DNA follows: TGCAGTGCTAGGCACGGACTAGCGGGAGGCTATGAGCAGTTCTTC.

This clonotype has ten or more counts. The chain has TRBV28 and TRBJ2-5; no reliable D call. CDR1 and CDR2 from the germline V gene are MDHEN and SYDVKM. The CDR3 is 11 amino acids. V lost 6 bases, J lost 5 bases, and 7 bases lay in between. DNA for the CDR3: TGTGCCAGCAGCTTAGAGGAGACCCAGTACTTC. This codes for CASSLEETQYF. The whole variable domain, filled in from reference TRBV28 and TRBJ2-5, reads DVKVTQSSRYLVKRTGEKVFLECVQDMDHENMFWYRQDPGLGLRLIYFSYDVKMKEKGDIPEGYSVSREKKERFSLILESASTNQTSMYLCASSLEETQYFGPGTRLLVL.

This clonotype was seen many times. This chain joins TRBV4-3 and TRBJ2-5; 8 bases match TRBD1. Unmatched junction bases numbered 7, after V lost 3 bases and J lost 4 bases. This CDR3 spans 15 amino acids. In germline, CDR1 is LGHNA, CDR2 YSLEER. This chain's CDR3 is CASSQYMTGAETQYF. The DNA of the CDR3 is TGCGCCAGCAGCCAGTACATGACAGGGGCAGAGACCCAGTACTTC.